This T cell receptor (beta chain) was profiled in a study of shared T cell receptors in the human thymus. Data came from immunoSEQ multiplex PCR; TCRdb stores just in-frame clones and leaves some out. The table lists hundreds of thousands of clones, 87% of them singletons. This same sample was also taken into another study, of human thymus T cells. As that study records: Thymus specimens were resections from corrective heart surgery. Repertoires from thymus and blood appeared to show biased V and J gene usage. Thymic repertoires of unrelated individuals were reported in related research to overlap highly.

The receptor comes from a boy under two years old with a congenital heart defect. Sequenced: thymocytes.

The CDR3 sequence: CASSQTDNLVSNQPQHF. The CDR3 nucleotides are TGTGCCAGCAGCCAAACGGACAATTTAGTTAGCAATCAGCCCCAGCATTTT. The chain is built from TRBV16 and TRBJ1-5; possible D gene TRBD1, 5 bases. V gave up 2 bases and J gave up 0 bases, with 14 bases separating them. CDR3 length: 17 amino acids. The germline CDR1 and CDR2 sequences are KGHSY and FQNENV.